A single sample gave rise to the 29 T cell receptor beta chains below, sequenced in a study of cytomegalovirus exposure and HLA in healthy donors. PCR primers comprised 60 Vbeta and 13 Jbeta primers. Assay: immunoSEQ multiplex PCR; the TCRdb copy retains only in-frame clones and omits some. The sample has around 120,000 clones, 79% seen once. The sequenced sample consisted of PBMCs. These receptors came from a woman aged 35 to 49 in good health and CMV-seronegative.

The chain combines TRBV6-1 with TRBJ2-3; D perhaps matches TRBD2 (6 bases). The V and J ends lost 6 bases and 4 bases respectively, with 17 bases between them. The CDR3 covers 15 residues. CDR1 MNHNS and CDR2 SASEGT come from the germline V gene. This CDR3 is CASSVTRWEADTQYF. Here the CDR3 DNA reads TGTGCCAGCAGCGTGACAAGGTGGGAGGCAGATACGCAGTATTTT.

The chain carries TRBV30 and TRBJ1-3; no reliable D call. This CDR3 region has 14 residues. Germline loops: CDR1 GTSNPN, CDR2 SVGIG (reference sequence). V was shortened by 3 bases and J by 0 bases, with 9 bases between the two germline ends. As DNA, the CDR3 is TGTGCCTGGAGCCACAAAGTCTCTGGAAACACCATATATTTT. This sequence encodes CAWSHKVSGNTIYF.

In this sample, this clone turned up a few times. At one of its ends the junction is not consistent with the germline gene, which may arise from a read error. The chain combines TRBV7-9 with TRBJ2-1, with 7 bases matching TRBD1. Germline V gene sequence: CDR1 SEHNR, CDR2 FQNEAQ (reference sequence). The CDR3 runs to 12 residues. The CDR3 here is CSSSLGDSEQFF. In DNA, the CDR3 is TGTTCCAGCAGCTTAGGGGACAGTGAGCAGTTCTTC.

The chain employs TRBV5-1 and TRBJ2-1, with 9 bases that match TRBD2. CDR3 length equals 15 residues. The germline CDR1 and CDR2 sequences are SGHRS and YFSETQ. J was trimmed by 4 bases and V by 3 bases; bases with no gene match: 5. In DNA, the CDR3 is TGCGCCAGCAGCTCGCCTAGCGGGACGTACAATGAGCAGTTCTTC. Translated, it gives CASSSPSGTYNEQFF.

This chain uses TRBV7-2 with TRBJ2-2; TRBD2 agrees at 8 bases. V shed 5 bases and J 6 bases; nucleotides not matched to a gene: 20. CDR3 size: 19 residues. Germline V gene lookup returns CDR1 SGHTA and CDR2 FQGNSA. In DNA, the CDR3 is TGTGCCAGCAGCCCCCCGGGGGGGAATCCGGGAGGGCCCTCCGGGGAGCTGTTTTTT. Its translation is CASSPPGGNPGGPSGELFF.

This clone was seen only once. The chain recombines TRBV28 with TRBJ1-2; 11 bases are shared with TRBD1. The trim removed 5 bases at V and 8 bases at J, leaving 10 bases unmatched. This CDR3 contains 15 residues. The germline CDR1 and CDR2 sequences are MDHEN and SYDVKM. The DNA for the CDR3 is TGTGCCAGCAGTGATCCTGGGACAGGGGGAGGAGGCTACACCTTC. Translating it yields CASSDPGTGGGGYTF.

This chain joins TRBV19 and TRBJ1-2; perhaps TRBD1 as D (5 bases). With 5 bases removed from V and 2 bases from J, the gap between germline ends came to 21 bases. Looked up from germline, CDR1 is LNHDA and CDR2 is SQIVND (reference sequence). The CDR3 extends over 17 amino acids. This CDR3 reads CASSSNSGGSRNYGYTF. The CDR3 DNA follows: TGTGCCAGTAGTTCAAACTCCGGGGGAAGCAGGAACTATGGCTACACCTTC.

The J gene is TRBJ1-2, the V gene TRBV2, with 7 nucleotides matching TRBD1. CDR1 and CDR2 from the germline V gene are SNHLY and FYNNEI. The V segment lost 6 bases and the J segment 0 bases; nucleotides outside the gene matches: 4. The CDR3 is 14 residues long. CDR3 in amino acids: CASRGGSSNYGYTF. CDR3 coding DNA: TGTGCCAGCAGAGGGGGCTCCTCTAACTATGGCTACACCTTC.

Of note for this clone: Other DNA sequences in this specimen translate into the identical CDR3. This CDR3 reads CASSQVGGTNTGELFF. The CDR3 DNA sequence: TGTGCCAGCAGTCAGGTTGGAGGGACGAACACCGGGGAGCTGTTTTTT. V is TRBV11-2 and J is TRBJ2-2; perhaps TRBD2 as D (6 bases). Germline V gene lookup returns CDR1 SGHAT and CDR2 FQNNGV. V lost 6 bases and J 0 bases, leaving 14 bases between the germline ends. The CDR3 has 16 residues.

In this sample, this clone turned up a few times. The chain uses TRBV5-4 and TRBJ2-1; D unresolved. Germline CDR1 and CDR2: SGHNT and YYREEE (reference sequence). V shed 4 bases and J shed 2 bases, with 7 bases lying between them. This CDR3 spans 13 amino acids. The CDR3 loop reads CASSPLTYNEQFF. The CDR3 DNA is TGTGCCAGCAGCCCACTTACCTACAATGAGCAGTTCTTC.

The chain combines TRBV4-3 with TRBJ2-1; TRBD1 aligns across 7 bases. The length of the CDR3 is 18 residues. V shed 0 bases and J 0 bases; nucleotides not matched to a gene: 8. Germline V CDR1 and CDR2: LGHNA, YSLEER. CDR3 region: CASSQEGGRHYSYNEQFF. CDR3 DNA sequence: TGCGCCAGCAGCCAAGAAGGGGGCCGGCACTACTCCTACAATGAGCAGTTCTTC.

The rearrangement joins TRBV10-3 to TRBJ2-3, with 11 bases lining up with TRBD2. Germline CDR1 reads ENHRY; CDR2 reads SYGVKD. The CDR3 covers 16 residues. The J segment lost 3 bases and the V segment lost 3 bases, leaving 5 bases of the junction unmatched. The CDR3 DNA follows: TGTGCCATCAGTGACGTAGCGGGGGGGGGAACAGATACGCAGTATTTT. Encoded protein: CAISDVAGGGTDTQYF.

This sequence joins TRBV6-1 and TRBJ1-5; D possibly corresponds to TRBD1 (5 bases). Germline lookup yields CDR1 MNHNS and CDR2 SASEGT. This CDR3 spans 15 amino acids. The V and J ends lost 0 bases and 0 bases respectively, with 6 bases between them. The CDR3 loop reads CASSEAGHSNQPQHF. As DNA, the CDR3 is TGTGCCAGCAGTGAAGCGGGGCATAGCAATCAGCCCCAGCATTTT.

The gene calls are TRBV7-6 and TRBJ1-1; TRBD1 matches 9 bases. V was pared by 5 bases and J by 11 bases, with 6 bases of the junction left unmatched. CDR1 SGHVS and CDR2 FNYEAQ come from the germline V gene. This CDR3 has 12 residues. In DNA form, the CDR3 reads TGTGCCAGCAGCGGGGACAGGGTGGAGGCTTTCTTT. This gives the protein CASSGDRVEAFF.

The rearrangement joins TRBV4-3 to TRBJ1-1; D gene unclear. V lost 3 bases and J 0 bases, leaving 8 bases between the germline ends. The CDR3 totals 14 residues. The V gene's germline CDR1 is LGHNA and CDR2 YSLEER. This chain's CDR3 is CASSQRDMNTEAFF. DNA of the CDR3: TGCGCCAGCAGCCAGCGAGATATGAACACTGAAGCTTTCTTT.

This clone was seen just once. The J gene is TRBJ2-5, the V gene TRBV25-1; TRBD2 aligns across 11 bases. The CDR3 contains 17 residues. Trimming at V came to 4 bases and at J to 5 bases, leaving 12 bases not matched to a gene. In germline, CDR1 is MGHDK, CDR2 SYGVNS. The CDR3, as DNA: TGTGCCAGCAGTGGTAGCGGGGGGGTGGCCTTGGGGGAGACCCAGTACTTC. Translated: CASSGSGGVALGETQYF.

The chain is built from TRBV6-7 and TRBJ1-2; the match to TRBD1 covers 7 bases. TRBV6-7 is assigned to the ORF class and has an uncertain function. The CDR3 runs to 13 residues. The CDR3 sequence is CAPGTAFNYGYTF. CDR3 DNA: TGTGCACCAGGGACAGCTTTTAACTATGGCTACACCTTC.

Only a few counts were recorded for this clone. V gene TRBV6-1 combines with J gene TRBJ2-7; the D is unclear. With 6 bases removed from V and 5 bases from J, the gap between germline ends came to 11 bases. CDR1 and CDR2 (germline): MNHNS, SASEGT. This CDR3 is built from 12 residues. The CDR3 DNA reads TGTGCCAGCAGATTACAGTACGACGAGCAGTACTTC. This translates into CASRLQYDEQYF.

The chain is built from TRBV28 and TRBJ1-2, with D possibly TRBD1 on 5 matching bases. Germline CDR1 MDHEN, CDR2 SYDVKM. The CDR3 is 17 residues long. V was trimmed by 4 bases and J by 5 bases, leaving 23 bases between them. The CDR3 coding sequence is TGTGCCAGCAGTTCCTCTAGCCAGGGCACTGGGAGGTATGGCTACACCTTC. Its protein product is CASSSSSQGTGRYGYTF.

V is TRBV29-1 and J is TRBJ1-2; D might be TRBD1 (6 bases). CDR1 and CDR2 from the germline V gene are SQVTM and ANQGSEA. This CDR3 has 14 amino acids. Trimming left V 1 base short and J 0 bases short, with 9 bases between. Written as DNA, the CDR3 is TGCAGCGTTGAAGCAGGGGACACTAACTATGGCTACACCTTC. This gives the protein CSVEAGDTNYGYTF.

This clone came up a few times. The V and J genes are TRBV5-1 and TRBJ2-3; TRBD2 might be the D (5 bases). CDR1 is SGHRS, CDR2 YFSETQ, per germline. This CDR3 region has 14 residues. V was trimmed by 2 bases and J by 0 bases, leaving 7 bases between them. The CDR3 region has the DNA TGCGCCAGCAGCTTAAGGACTAGCACAGATACGCAGTATTTT. Amino acid sequence: CASSLRTSTDTQYF.

This chain links TRBV7-2 with TRBJ1-3, with a tentative D call TRBD1 (6 bases). The CDR3 loop spans 15 amino acids. V was pared by 5 bases and J by 5 bases, with 16 bases between. CDR1 and CDR2 from the germline V gene are SGHTA and FQGNSA. This chain's CDR3 is CASSARTESRNTIYF. The CDR3 nucleotides are TGTGCCAGCAGCGCTAGGACAGAAAGCCGAAACACCATATATTTT.

The rearrangement uses TRBV13 and TRBJ1-6, with unresolved D. CDR1 is PRHDT and CDR2 is FYEKMQ in the germline V gene (reference sequence). The CDR3 spans 12 residues. Trimming removed 5 bases from V and 10 bases from J, with 9 bases in between. Here the CDR3 DNA reads TGTGCCAGCAGCATACAGACGTCACCCCTCCACTTT. This sequence encodes CASSIQTSPLHF.

This clone was seen once. The chain combines TRBV2 with TRBJ2-5, with D uncertain. Germline CDR1 and CDR2: SNHLY and FYNNEI. Trimming took 6 bases from V and 8 from J, leaving 13 bases between them. The CDR3 spans 12 residues. The CDR3 protein is CASRITVQTQYF. CDR3 nucleotides: TGTGCCAGCAGGATCACGGTTCAAACCCAGTACTTC.

This clone was seen a few times. This sequence joins TRBV6-5 and TRBJ2-3; tentatively, D is TRBD2 (5 bases). Trimming pared 0 bases from V and 0 bases from J, leaving 7 bases between. Germline-derived CDR1 and CDR2 are MNHEY and SVGAGI. CDR3 length: 15 residues. CDR3 coding DNA: TGTGCCAGCAGTTACTCGCGGGCCAGCACAGATACGCAGTATTTT. It yields the protein CASSYSRASTDTQYF.

This chain connects TRBV7-8 to TRBJ1-1, with a possible D match to TRBD1 (6 bases). The CDR3 runs 13 residues. V gave up 4 bases and J gave up 7 bases, with 13 bases separating them. Germline V gene data show CDR1 as SGHVS and CDR2 as FQNEAQ. The CDR3: CASSSTGIREAFF. CDR3 bases: TGTGCCAGCAGCTCCACAGGGATACGTGAAGCTTTCTTT. The whole variable domain, remainder taken from reference TRBV7-8 and TRBJ1-1, is GAGVSQSPRYKVAKRGQDVALRCDPISGHVSLFWYQQALGQGPEFLTYFQNEAQLDKSGLPSDRFFAERPEGSVSTLKIQRTQQEDSAVYLCASSSTGIREAFFGQGTRLTVV.

The V gene is TRBV27, the J gene TRBJ2-7; weak D call: TRBD2 (5 bases). Germline V gene lookup returns CDR1 MNHEY and CDR2 SMNVEV (reference sequence). CDR3 length equals 16 residues. Trimming shortened V by 1 base and J by 0 bases, and 13 bases separated the two germline ends. CDR3 nucleotides: TGTGCCAGCAGTTTATACCGAACGGGGAGCTCCTACGAGCAGTACTTC. Its protein is CASSLYRTGSSYEQYF.

The chain couples TRBV19 to TRBJ2-7; 13 bases are a match to TRBD2. Germline CDR1 is LNHDA and CDR2 is SQIVND (reference sequence). The CDR3 has 16 residues. V was clipped by 5 bases and J by 1 base; unmatched bases: 5. In nucleotides, the CDR3 is TGTGCCAGTAGTGTCGGGACTAGCGGGATATCCTACGAGCAGTACTTC. The encoded protein is CASSVGTSGISYEQYF.

J is TRBJ1-1 and V is TRBV5-1, with D possibly being TRBD1 (5 bases). The V end was cut by 7 bases, the J end by 4 bases, with 17 bases between. The germline V gene encodes CDR1 SGHRS and CDR2 YFSETQ. The CDR3 loop spans 14 amino acids. The DNA of the CDR3 is TGCGCCAGCTCGACTGGCGGCAGGGTCACTGAAGCTTTCTTT. Protein sequence: CASSTGGRVTEAFF. The full variable domain, completed using reference TRBV5-1 and TRBJ1-1, is KAGVTQTPRYLIKTRGQQVTLSCSPISGHRSVSWYQQTPGQGLQFLFEYFSETQRNKGNFPGRFSGRQFSNSRSEMNVSTLELGDSALYLCASSTGGRVTEAFFGQGTRLTVV.